The subject of this entry is one T cell receptor beta chain. These data come from a study of radiotherapy plus CTLA-4 blockade in lung cancer. Profiled with immunoSEQ multiplex PCR; TCRdb holds only in-frame clones, not every one. The sample contains around 82,000 clones, around 86% of which appear only once. The receptor was isolated from a human donor with non-small cell lung cancer that progressed on radiotherapy plus ipilimumab. The sample in question was peripheral blood, obtained from a patient treated with radiotherapy plus ipilimumab.

DNA for the CDR3: TGTGCCAGCAGCTCCCCGCTTTACTCCTACAATGAGCAGTTCTTC. It is translated as CASSSPLYSYNEQFF. The chain links TRBV7-2 to TRBJ2-1; the D is unclear. V was trimmed by 4 bases and J by 0 bases, leaving 10 bases between them. Germline V gene data show CDR1 as SGHTA and CDR2 as FQGNSA. The CDR3 loop spans 15 amino acids.